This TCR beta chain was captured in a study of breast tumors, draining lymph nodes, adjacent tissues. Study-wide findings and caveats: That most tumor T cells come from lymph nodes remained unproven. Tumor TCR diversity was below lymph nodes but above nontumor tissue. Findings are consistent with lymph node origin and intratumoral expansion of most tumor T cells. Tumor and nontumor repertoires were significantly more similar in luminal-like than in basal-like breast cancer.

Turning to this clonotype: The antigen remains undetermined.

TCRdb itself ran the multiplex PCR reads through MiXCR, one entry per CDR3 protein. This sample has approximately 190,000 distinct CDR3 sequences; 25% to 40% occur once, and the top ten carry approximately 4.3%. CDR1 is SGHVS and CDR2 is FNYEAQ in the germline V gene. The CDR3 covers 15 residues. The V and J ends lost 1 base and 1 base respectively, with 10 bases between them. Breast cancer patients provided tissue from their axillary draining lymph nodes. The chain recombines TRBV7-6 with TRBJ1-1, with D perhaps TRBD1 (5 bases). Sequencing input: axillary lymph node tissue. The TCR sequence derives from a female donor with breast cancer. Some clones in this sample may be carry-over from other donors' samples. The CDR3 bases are TGTGCCAGCAGCTTAGTCTTTGACAGGAACACTGAAGCTTTCTTT. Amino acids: CASSLVFDRNTEAFF.